Below, 30 T cell receptor beta chains from the same sample are listed, as sequenced in a study of siplizumab effects on memory and regulatory T cells. Repertoires were generated with immunoSEQ multiplex PCR, while TCRdb's copy carries only in-frame clones and drops some. Of approximately 100,000 clones detected, about nine tenths appear once; the ten largest clones hold more than 10%. The sequenced sample consisted of non-Treg CD4+ T cells sorted from blood. The receptors were gathered from a human donor in good health.

J is TRBJ2-5 and V is TRBV5-4; 8 nucleotides line up with TRBD1. The J segment lost 0 bases and the V segment lost 0 bases, leaving 7 bases of the junction unmatched. The CDR3 runs 17 residues. From germline, CDR1 is SGHNT and CDR2 YYREEE (reference sequence). The CDR3 here is CASSLVGRGLDQETQYF. Written as DNA, the CDR3 is TGTGCCAGCAGCTTGGTGGGCAGGGGGCTCGACCAAGAGACCCAGTACTTC.

This sequence joins TRBV21-1 and TRBJ1-4. TRBV21-1 is marked as a pseudogene. This CDR3 has 14 residues. CDR3 sequence reads: CASSKRDPREKLFF. The CDR3 coding sequence is TGTGCCAGCAGCAAACGCGACCCCCGTGAAAAACTGTTTTTT.

This chain links TRBV4-1 with TRBJ1-1; 8 bases are a match to TRBD1. Looked up from germline, CDR1 is MGHRA and CDR2 is YSYEKL. CDR3 length: 15 residues. Trimming removed 3 bases from V and 6 bases from J; junction bases left unmatched: 9. The CDR3 spells CASSQTGTGGSEAFF. The CDR3 DNA reads TGCGCCAGCAGCCAGACCGGGACAGGCGGTTCTGAAGCTTTCTTT.

The chain has TRBV6-1 and TRBJ2-7; D gene uncertain. CDR3 length: 13 amino acids. V was shortened by 4 bases and J by 6 bases, with 13 bases between the two germline ends. Germline V lookup: CDR1 MNHNS, CDR2 SASEGT. In DNA, the CDR3 is TGTGCCAGCAGTGGAGCATGGGCAGGCGAGCAGTACTTC. Translation gives CASSGAWAGEQYF.

J is TRBJ2-1 and V is TRBV6-1; the D gene is possibly TRBD2 (6 bases). The V end lost 4 bases, the J end lost 1 base, and 14 bases lay between the germline ends. The CDR3 covers 16 residues. Germline V gene sequence: CDR1 MNHNS, CDR2 SASEGT. The CDR3 reads CASSARPAGSYNEQFF. CDR3 DNA: TGTGCCAGCAGTGCCCGCCCGGCGGGATCCTACAATGAGCAGTTCTTC.

This chain joins TRBV7-6 and TRBJ2-7; 9 bases fit TRBD1. The CDR3 totals 18 residues. Germline lookup yields CDR1 SGHVS and CDR2 FNYEAQ. V shed 5 bases and J 2 bases; nucleotides not matched to a gene: 16. CDR3 region: CASSKSDRGGTLAYEQYF. The CDR3 DNA follows: TGTGCCAGCAGCAAAAGCGACAGGGGGGGTACCCTGGCCTACGAGCAGTACTTC.

The genes are TRBV20-1 and TRBJ2-5; no definite D call. The V end lost 1 base, the J end lost 4 bases, and 4 bases lay between the germline ends. This CDR3 is built from 11 residues. CDR1 is DFQATT, CDR2 SNEGSKA, per germline (reference sequence). This chain's CDR3 is CSARVRETQYF. The CDR3 region has the DNA TGCAGTGCTAGAGTCAGAGAGACCCAGTACTTC.

This clone appeared a few times. The V and J genes are TRBV30 and TRBJ1-1, with 9 positions matching TRBD1. CDR1 GTSNPN and CDR2 SVGIG come from the germline V gene (reference sequence). This CDR3 region has 12 residues. The junction had 3 bases not matched to a gene; V was cut back by 5 bases and J by 5 bases. The chain's CDR3 is CAWGTGLTEAFF. DNA for the CDR3: TGTGCCTGGGGGACAGGGCTTACTGAAGCTTTCTTT. Based on the CDR3 plus reference TRBV30 and TRBJ1-1, the full variable domain is SQTIHQWPATLVQPVGSPLSLECTVEGTSNPNLYWYRQAAGRGLQLLFYSVGIGQISSEVPQNLSASRPQDRQFILSSKKLLLSDSGFYLCAWGTGLTEAFFGQGTRLTVV.

The chain has TRBV30 and TRBJ1-5; D is possibly TRBD1 (6 bases). The germline V and J ends were trimmed by 6 bases and 6 bases, with 21 bases remaining between them. The CDR3 is made up of 15 amino acids. Germline CDR1 and CDR2: GTSNPN and SVGIG (reference sequence). DNA of the CDR3: TGTGCCTGCCGAACGTCTGGGGGGCAAAGTCAGCCCCAGCATTTT. Encoded protein: CACRTSGGQSQPQHF.

The V and J genes are TRBV28 and TRBJ1-3; tentative D call: TRBD1 (6 bases). V dropped 8 bases and J dropped 2 bases, with 16 bases sitting between them. This CDR3 is 15 amino acids long. Germline-derived CDR1 and CDR2 are MDHEN and SYDVKM. As DNA, the CDR3 is TGTGCCAGCGGGAAGGGGGGGCTAACTGGAAACACCATATATTTT. Translated, it gives CASGKGGLTGNTIYF. Full variable domain (rest looked up from reference TRBV28 and TRBJ1-3): DVKVTQSSRYLVKRTGEKVFLECVQDMDHENMFWYRQDPGLGLRLIYFSYDVKMKEKGDIPEGYSVSREKKERFSLILESASTNQTSMYLCASGKGGLTGNTIYFGEGSWLTVV.

The chain carries TRBV4-1 and TRBJ2-1, with 11 nucleotides matching TRBD2. There are 17 residues in the CDR3. V was clipped by 0 bases and J by 10 bases; unmatched bases: 11. Germline CDR1 MGHRA, CDR2 YSYEKL. CDR3: CASSQDIWGLADQEQFF. Written as DNA, the CDR3 is TGCGCCAGCAGCCAAGATATTTGGGGACTAGCGGACCAGGAGCAGTTCTTC.

The CDR3 loop reads CAISVGGNEQYF. CDR3 nucleotides: TGTGCCATCAGTGTGGGCGGGAACGAGCAGTACTTC. The genes are TRBV10-3 and TRBJ2-7; TRBD2 is a possible D gene (6 bases). Between the trimmed V and J ends, which lost 4 bases and 5 bases, there was a span of 9 bases. The CDR3 length is 12 residues. Germline CDR1 reads ENHRY; CDR2 reads SYGVKD.

This chain joins TRBV18 and TRBJ1-1; a weak D match, TRBD1 (5 bases). The ends were cut back, 1 base at V and 5 bases at J, with 14 bases in the middle. The CDR3 sequence is 15 residues long. Germline CDR1 is KGHSH and CDR2 is LQKENI. The CDR3 nucleotides are TGTGCCAGCTCACCACGAAATTCGGGGCTGACTGAAGCTTTCTTT. This codes for CASSPRNSGLTEAFF. Full variable domain (missing parts from reference TRBV18 and TRBJ1-1): NAGVMQNPRHLVRRRGQEARLRCSPMKGHSHVYWYRQLPEEGLKFMVYLQKENIIDESGMPKERFSAEFPKEGPSILRIQQVVRGDSAAYFCASSPRNSGLTEAFFGQGTRLTVV.

The rearrangement links TRBV30 to TRBJ1-2; 8 bases agree with TRBD1. V trimming: 0 bases; J trimming: 4 bases; junction bases outside the gene matches: 1. The CDR3 spans 13 residues. Germline CDR1 GTSNPN, CDR2 SVGIG (reference sequence). The CDR3 nucleotides are TGTGCCTGGAGTGTACAGGGGGGCTATGGCTACACCTTC. Residues: CAWSVQGGYGYTF.

The rearrangement uses TRBV6-5 and TRBJ1-2; 9 bases map to TRBD1. The CDR3 runs 15 residues. The germline CDR1 and CDR2 sequences are MNHEY and SVGAGI. J gave up 8 bases and V 4 bases, and 11 bases lay outside the gene matches. The CDR3 sequence is CASSSLDRGSWGYTF. CDR3 nucleotide sequence: TGTGCCAGCAGTTCCTTGGACAGGGGTTCGTGGGGCTACACCTTC.

The count of this clone is one. This sequence joins TRBV11-3 and TRBJ2-5; the D gene is possibly TRBD1 (5 bases). The germline V gene has CDR1 SGHNT and CDR2 YENEEA. CDR3 length: 13 residues. The germline V and J ends were trimmed by 5 bases and 3 bases, with 10 bases remaining between them. CDR3 protein: CASSLQEKETQYF. Here the CDR3 DNA reads TGTGCCAGCAGCCTACAGGAGAAAGAGACCCAGTACTTC.

J is TRBJ2-1 and V is TRBV5-1; 9 nucleotides match TRBD1. V lost 1 base and J lost 6; bases outside the gene matches: 8. Germline loops: CDR1 SGHRS, CDR2 YFSETQ. The CDR3 runs to 16 residues. The CDR3 loop is CASSLLPGTGFNEQFF. CDR3 nucleotides: TGCGCCAGCAGCTTGCTTCCGGGGACAGGGTTCAATGAGCAGTTCTTC.

This clone appeared once. The genes are TRBV18 and TRBJ2-7, with D unclear. Germline assignment: CDR1 KGHSH and CDR2 LQKENI. V shed 2 bases and J shed 1 base, with 9 bases lying between them. The CDR3 is 14 residues long. The CDR3 nucleotides read TGTGCCAGCTCACCAGCAGGTACGTCCTACGAGCAGTACTTC. It specifies CASSPAGTSYEQYF. Supplemented by reference TRBV18 and TRBJ2-7, the full variable domain reads NAGVMQNPRHLVRRRGQEARLRCSPMKGHSHVYWYRQLPEEGLKFMVYLQKENIIDESGMPKERFSAEFPKEGPSILRIQQVVRGDSAAYFCASSPAGTSYEQYFGPGTRLTVT.

This rearrangement joins TRBV11-2 to TRBJ2-7, with D possibly called TRBD1 or TRBD2 (5 bases each). The CDR3 runs 14 residues. V lost 5 bases and J lost 4, with 15 bases in between. Germline CDR1 and CDR2: SGHAT and FQNNGV. The CDR3 sequence is CASSAGTGLYEQYF. In nucleotides, the CDR3 is TGTGCCAGCAGCGCCGGGACGGGTTTATACGAGCAGTACTTC.

This chain links TRBV11-2 with TRBJ2-7; 9 bases are a match to TRBD2. Trimming removed 5 bases from V and 7 bases from J; junction bases left unmatched: 3. The CDR3 contains 12 residues. Germline CDR1 and CDR2: SGHAT and FQNNGV. In DNA form, the CDR3 reads TGTGCCAGCAGCCGGCGGGAGGGTGAGCAGTACTTC. As protein: CASSRREGEQYF.

This chain joins TRBV5-1 and TRBJ1-2; weak D call: TRBD1 (5 bases). CDR1 and CDR2 from the germline V gene are SGHRS and YFSETQ. With 0 bases removed from V and 2 bases from J, the gap between germline ends came to 11 bases. The CDR3 runs to 15 residues. The CDR3 DNA sequence: TGCGCCAGCAGCTTGGAAGGACACGGAAACTATGGCTACACCTTC. Protein sequence: CASSLEGHGNYGYTF.

With regard to this clone: Different DNA sequences within this sample yield the same CDR3. The chain employs TRBV18 and TRBJ1-1; D gene unclear. The V end lost 3 bases, the J end lost 5 bases, and 7 bases lay between the germline ends. This CDR3 has 12 amino acids. Germline lookup yields CDR1 KGHSH and CDR2 LQKENI. The CDR3 spells CASSPGSTEAFF. CDR3 coding DNA: TGTGCCAGCTCACCCGGGTCGACTGAAGCTTTCTTT.

This clone was observed a single time. The chain links TRBV5-1 to TRBJ2-2; 14 bases line up with TRBD2. CDR3 length: 17 residues. The ends lost 4 bases at V and 3 bases at J; junction bases unmatched: 5. Germline lookup yields CDR1 SGHRS and CDR2 YFSETQ. The CDR3 bases are TGCGCCAGCAGCCCGACTAGCGGGAGGGCCTACACCGGGGAGCTGTTTTTT. It codes for CASSPTSGRAYTGELFF.

This chain links TRBV5-8 with TRBJ2-3, with D unresolved. The germline CDR1 and CDR2 sequences are SGHTS and YDEGEE. The CDR3 is made up of 16 amino acids. V was shortened by 4 bases and J by 0 bases, with 15 bases between the two germline ends. The CDR3 protein is CASSLSTKPSTDTQYF. In DNA form, the CDR3 reads TGTGCCAGCAGCCTTAGTACCAAACCTAGCACAGATACGCAGTATTTT.

This chain joins TRBV19 and TRBJ2-1, with 8 bases aligning to TRBD2. The length of the CDR3 is 13 residues. Germline CDR1 and CDR2: LNHDA and SQIVND (reference sequence). The trim removed 8 bases at V and 8 bases at J, leaving 8 bases unmatched. CDR3 sequence (DNA): TGTGCCAGTCATCCCAGCGGGAGTTATGAGCAGTTCTTC. This gives the protein CASHPSGSYEQFF.

The chain carries TRBV29-1 and TRBJ2-2; 11 bases fit TRBD1. CDR1 and CDR2 (germline): SQVTM, ANQGSEA. The CDR3 extends over 14 amino acids. The trim removed 5 bases at V and 4 bases at J, leaving 3 bases unmatched. The DNA of the CDR3 is TGCAGCGTTTTGGGACAGGGGGTCACCGGGGAGCTGTTTTTT. The encoded protein is CSVLGQGVTGELFF.

The chain is built from TRBV27 and TRBJ1-5, with D uncertain. This CDR3 is 15 amino acids long. Germline CDR1 is MNHEY and CDR2 is SMNVEV (reference sequence). The V end was cut by 0 bases, the J end by 4 bases, with 10 bases between. The CDR3 nucleotides read TGTGCCAGCAGTTTATCTTGGAGGGAGAATCAGCCCCAGCATTTT. Its translation: CASSLSWRENQPQHF.

The CDR3 sequence is CASSQDQTSEKQYF. CDR3 sequence (DNA): TGCGCCAGCAGCCAAGATCAGACTAGCGAAAAGCAGTACTTC. The rearrangement uses TRBV4-1 and TRBJ2-7; 8 bases agree with TRBD2. Losses at the gene ends were 0 bases for V and 8 bases for J; bases not matched to a gene: 6. The CDR3 runs 14 residues. The germline CDR1 and CDR2 sequences are MGHRA and YSYEKL.

The gene calls are TRBV6-1 and TRBJ2-3, with D uncertain. CDR3 length equals 14 residues. The V and J ends lost 3 bases and 2 bases respectively, with 9 bases between them. Germline V gene sequence: CDR1 MNHNS, CDR2 SASEGT. Here the CDR3 reads CASSDRQSTDTQYF. The CDR3 bases are TGTGCCAGCAGTGATAGGCAGTCCACAGATACGCAGTATTTT.

This rearrangement joins TRBV7-9 to TRBJ1-4, with 9 bases identical to TRBD1. This CDR3 comprises 15 residues. The ends lost 5 bases at V and 7 bases at J; junction bases unmatched: 8. The germline CDR1 and CDR2 sequences are SEHNR and FQNEAQ (reference sequence). In nucleotides, the CDR3 is TGTGCCAGCAGCCGCACAGGGGGCGAAGGTGAAAAACTGTTTTTT. Protein sequence: CASSRTGGEGEKLFF.